The clone carrying this T cell receptor (beta chain) occurred a few times. Its antigen is not known. This entry comes from a study of post-analysis software for immune sequencing data. Whole-study context: The study covered relapsing-remitting, secondary progressive and progressive-relapsing courses of multiple sclerosis. Study-level results: In multiple sclerosis, normalized Chao1 diversity was significantly below that of controls. Included in a set of roughly five TRBV segments more frequent in patients than controls were TRBV5-6, TRBV5-1 and TRBV20-1. F measure clustering grouped samples strongly by preparation batch.

Germline values: CDR1 SEHNR, CDR2 FQNEAQ (reference sequence). The CDR3 extends over 14 amino acids. V gave up 5 bases and J gave up 8 bases, with 13 bases separating them. Libraries were made from TCR beta cDNA, and they carried unique molecular identifiers. Around 500,000 cDNA molecules came from around 1 to 10 million T cells. TCRdb ran MiXCR on the PCR reads and lists one entry per CDR3 protein. The sample consists of fewer than 850,000 distinct CDR3 sequences, about 45% of them appearing once. Sequenced sample: blood. The TCR originated in a girl aged 5 to 17 with multiple sclerosis. The rearrangement links TRBV7-9 to TRBJ1-6; TRBD1 is a possible D gene (6 bases). The CDR3 DNA reads TGTGCCAGCAGCGCAGGGGCGGATCATTCACCCCTCCACTTT. Translated, it gives CASSAGADHSPLHF.